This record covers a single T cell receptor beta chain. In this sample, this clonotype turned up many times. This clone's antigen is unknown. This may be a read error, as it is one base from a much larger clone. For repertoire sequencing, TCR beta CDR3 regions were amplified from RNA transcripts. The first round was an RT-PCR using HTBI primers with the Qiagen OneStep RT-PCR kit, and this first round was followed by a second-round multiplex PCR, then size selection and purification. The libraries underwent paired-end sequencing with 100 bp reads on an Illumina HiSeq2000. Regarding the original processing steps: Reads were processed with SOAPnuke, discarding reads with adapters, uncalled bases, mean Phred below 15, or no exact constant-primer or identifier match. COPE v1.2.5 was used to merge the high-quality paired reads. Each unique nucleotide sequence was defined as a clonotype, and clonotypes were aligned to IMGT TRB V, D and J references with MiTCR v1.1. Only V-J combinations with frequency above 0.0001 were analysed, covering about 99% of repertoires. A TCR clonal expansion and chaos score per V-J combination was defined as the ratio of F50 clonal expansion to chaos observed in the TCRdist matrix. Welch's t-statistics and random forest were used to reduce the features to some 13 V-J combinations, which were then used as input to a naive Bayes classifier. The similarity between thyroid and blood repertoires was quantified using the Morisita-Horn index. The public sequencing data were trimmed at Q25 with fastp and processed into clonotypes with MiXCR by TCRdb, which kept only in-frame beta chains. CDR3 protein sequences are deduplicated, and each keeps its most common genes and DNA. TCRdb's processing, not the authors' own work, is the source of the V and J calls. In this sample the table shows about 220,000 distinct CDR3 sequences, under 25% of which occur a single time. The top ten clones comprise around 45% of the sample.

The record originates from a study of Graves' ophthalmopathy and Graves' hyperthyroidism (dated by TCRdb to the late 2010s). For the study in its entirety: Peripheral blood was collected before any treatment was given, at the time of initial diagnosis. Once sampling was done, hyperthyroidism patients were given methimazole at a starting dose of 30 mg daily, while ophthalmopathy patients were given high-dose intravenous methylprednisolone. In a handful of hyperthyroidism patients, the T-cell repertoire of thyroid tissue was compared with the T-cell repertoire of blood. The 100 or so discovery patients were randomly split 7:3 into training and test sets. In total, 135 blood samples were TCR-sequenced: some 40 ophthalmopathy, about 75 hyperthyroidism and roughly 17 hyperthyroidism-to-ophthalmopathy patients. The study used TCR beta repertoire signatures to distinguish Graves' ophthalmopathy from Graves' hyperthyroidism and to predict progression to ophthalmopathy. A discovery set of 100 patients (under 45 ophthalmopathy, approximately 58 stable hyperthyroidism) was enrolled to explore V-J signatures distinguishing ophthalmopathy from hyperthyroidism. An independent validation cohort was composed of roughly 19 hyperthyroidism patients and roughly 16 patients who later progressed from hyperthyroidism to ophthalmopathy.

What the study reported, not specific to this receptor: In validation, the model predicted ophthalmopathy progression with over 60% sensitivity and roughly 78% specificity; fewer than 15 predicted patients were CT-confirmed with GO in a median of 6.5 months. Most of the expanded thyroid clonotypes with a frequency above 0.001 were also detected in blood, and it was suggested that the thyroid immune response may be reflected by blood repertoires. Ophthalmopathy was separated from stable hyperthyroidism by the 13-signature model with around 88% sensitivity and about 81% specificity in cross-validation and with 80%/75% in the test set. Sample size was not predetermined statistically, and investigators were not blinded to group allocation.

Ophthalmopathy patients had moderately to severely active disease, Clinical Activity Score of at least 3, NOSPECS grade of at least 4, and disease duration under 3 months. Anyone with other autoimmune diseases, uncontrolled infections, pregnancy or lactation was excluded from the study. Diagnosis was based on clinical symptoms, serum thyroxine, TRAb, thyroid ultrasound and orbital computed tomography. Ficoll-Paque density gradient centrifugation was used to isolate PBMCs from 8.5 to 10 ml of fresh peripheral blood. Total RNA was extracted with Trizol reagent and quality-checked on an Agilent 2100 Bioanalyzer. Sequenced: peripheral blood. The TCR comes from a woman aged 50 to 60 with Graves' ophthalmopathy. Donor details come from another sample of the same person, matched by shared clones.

DNA sequence: TGTGCCAGCAGTGTCGGGAGCTCCTATAATTCACCCCTCCACTTT. This yields the protein CASSVGSSYNSPLHF. This receptor chain uses TRBV2 and TRBJ1-6; the D segment cannot be called with confidence. Including the terminal cysteine and phenylalanine, the CDR3 comprises 15 residues. The DNA shown is the 45-base CDR3, in frame from base 1. CDR1 is given as SNHLY and CDR2 as FYNNEI, both from the germline V gene. A distance of 7 bases separates the germline ends of V and J, which lose 4 bases and 0 bases respectively.